Only a few counts were recorded for the clone carrying this T cell receptor (beta chain). This CDR3 comprises 15 residues. The V and J ends lost 8 bases and 4 bases respectively, with 18 bases between them. CDR1 and CDR2 (germline): MNHNY, SVGAGI (reference sequence). The data were taken from a study of T cell changes during pregnancy in multiple sclerosis. The protocol was immunoSEQ multiplex PCR, while the TCRdb copy is restricted to in-frame clones and leaves out a portion. Of about 77,000 clones listed, over 75% are singletons. The chain links TRBV6-6 to TRBJ1-5; D gene uncertain. This clonotype was obtained from a female donor with multiple sclerosis, enrolled in a pregnancy study. Sequences were derived from peripheral blood, sampled before pregnancy. The CDR3 DNA reads TGTGCCAGCCGTACGGCGGAAGTTATTAATCAGCCCCAGCATTTT. It codes for CASRTAEVINQPQHF.